This is a list of T cell receptor beta chains from one sample in a study of cytomegalovirus exposure and HLA in healthy donors. Method: immunoSEQ multiplex PCR; TCRdb's copy keeps in-frame clones and lacks some. The repertoire includes around 160,000 clones, 83% of them detected once, and 4.1% sits in the top ten. Sequenced: PBMCs. Receptor source: a man over 45 in good health and CMV-seropositive. Each CDR3 is given with its conserved first and last residue. D genes are given only for firm matches. Clone size is not always given. Where it is, it says once, few, many or a class for expanded clones.

D	size	length	V	J	CDR3	DNA
NA	NA	13	TRBV30	TRBJ2-3	CAWRILSTDTQYF	TGTGCCTGGAGAATCCTGAGCACAGATACGCAGTATTTT
NA	once	15	TRBV7-7	TRBJ2-2	CASSPTGMNTGELFF	TGTGCCAGCAGCCCTACAGGGATGAACACCGGGGAGCTGTTTTTT
TRBD1	NA	15	TRBV5-1	TRBJ2-1	CASSTTGGPYNEQFF	TGCGCCAGCAGTACCACAGGGGGCCCCTACAATGAGCAGTTCTTC
NA	NA	14	TRBV5-6	TRBJ2-7	CASSFGQFSYEQYF	TGTGCCAGCAGCTTCGGACAGTTCTCCTACGAGCAGTACTTC
TRBD2	NA	15	TRBV5-1	TRBJ2-1	CASRPLAGGNNEQFF	TGCGCCAGCAGACCACTAGCGGGAGGGAACAATGAGCAGTTCTTC
TRBD2	NA	16	TRBV27	TRBJ2-7	CASSSVSGRAGYEQYF	TGTGCCAGCAGTTCAGTTAGCGGGAGGGCCGGGTACGAGCAGTACTTC
TRBD2	NA	17	TRBV27	TRBJ2-1	CASWRLAGGPMNDEQFF	TGTGCCAGCTGGAGACTAGCGGGAGGGCCTATGAACGATGAGCAGTTCTTC
NA	once	13	TRBV10-3	TRBJ2-3	CAINGVLTDTQYF	TGTGCCATCAACGGGGTACTCACAGATACGCAGTATTTT
TRBD1	NA	15	TRBV6-4	TRBJ1-5	CASISRDRGFQPQHF	TGTGCCAGCATCAGCAGGGACAGGGGATTTCAGCCCCAGCATTTT
TRBD1	NA	13	TRBV2	TRBJ2-2	CASSGQATGELFF	TGTGCCAGCTCCGGACAGGCGACCGGGGAGCTGTTTTTT
NA	few	13	TRBV28	TRBJ1-2	CASSAGQNYGYTF	TGTGCCAGCAGTGCCGGACAGAACTATGGCTACACCTTC
NA	NA	17	TRBV27	TRBJ2-1	CASSLSVNSQGYNEQFF	TGTGCCAGCAGTTTATCCGTCAACAGTCAAGGTTACAATGAGCAGTTCTTC
TRBD2	NA	16	TRBV4-1	TRBJ2-7	CASSQDWTSPSLEQYF	TGCGCCAGCAGCCAAGATTGGACTAGCCCATCCCTTGAGCAGTACTTC
TRBD2	NA	15	TRBV7-9	TRBJ2-1	CASSPGLGNYNEQFF	TGTGCCAGCAGCCCGGGACTAGGAAACTACAATGAGCAGTTCTTC
TRBD2	NA	16	TRBV27	TRBJ2-7	CASSSRLAGVSYEQYF	TGTGCCAGCAGCTCGCGACTAGCGGGGGTCTCCTACGAGCAGTACTTC
NA	NA	15	TRBV5-4	TRBJ1-6	CASSLGMGLDSPLHF	TGTGCCAGCAGCCTGGGAATGGGTCTAGATTCACCCCTCCACTTT
TRBD2	NA	13	TRBV29-1	TRBJ2-2	CSAGAGGAGELFF	TGCAGCGCTGGGGCGGGGGGGGCCGGGGAGCTGTTTTTT
NA	NA	15	TRBV11-2	TRBJ2-5	CASSLDMGGQETQYF	TGTGCCAGCAGCTTAGATATGGGAGGCCAAGAGACCCAGTACTTC
TRBD1	NA	14	TRBV5-4	TRBJ2-7	CASSLGQGAYEQYF	TGTGCCAGCAGCTTGGGTCAGGGGGCCTACGAGCAGTACTTC
TRBD1	few	15	TRBV5-4	TRBJ1-1	CASSLGQGGISEAFF	TGTGCCAGCAGCTTGGGACAGGGGGGGATAAGTGAAGCTTTCTTT
TRBD2	NA	16	TRBV29-1	TRBJ2-1	CSVEGTSGGAVDTPFF	TGCAGCGTTGAGGGGACTAGCGGGGGGGCCGTTGATACGCCGTTCTTC
NA	NA	15	TRBV19	TRBJ1-5	CASRMGMVEGQPQHF	TGTGCCAGTAGGATGGGCATGGTCGAGGGACAGCCCCAGCATTTT
TRBD1	once	14	TRBV6-5	TRBJ1-1	CASSYGTGNTEAFF	TGTGCCAGCAGTTATGGGACAGGGAACACTGAAGCTTTCTTT
NA	few	15	TRBV25-1	TRBJ2-3	CASSASDRGTDTQYF	TGTGCCAGCAGTGCAAGCGATCGGGGCACAGATACGCAGTATTTT
NA	NA	12	TRBV29-1	TRBJ2-3	CSVTDGTDTQYF	TGCAGCGTGACAGATGGCACAGATACGCAGTATTTT
NA	NA	12	TRBV18	TRBJ2-1	CASSDRNNEQFF	TGTGCCAGCTCCGACAGAAACAATGAGCAGTTCTTC
NA	NA	12	TRBV11-3	TRBJ1-1	CASSFGGTEAFF	TGTGCCAGCAGCTTCGGGGGCACTGAAGCTTTCTTT
NA	NA	15	TRBV6-1	TRBJ2-7	CASSVGQTSSYEQYF	TGTGCCAGCAGTGTCGGACAGACGAGCTCCTACGAGCAGTACTTC
TRBD2	NA	12	TRBV2	TRBJ2-2	CASRGGTGELFF	TGTGCCAGCAGGGGGGGGACCGGGGAGCTGTTTTTT
TRBD1	NA	14	TRBV6-5	TRBJ1-1	CASSIPGQAYEAFF	TGTGCCAGCAGTATACCGGGACAGGCTTATGAAGCTTTCTTT
TRBD1	NA	15	TRBV19	TRBJ1-5	CASSTPGQGNQPQHF	TGTGCCAGTAGTACGCCTGGACAGGGAAATCAGCCCCAGCATTTT
NA	NA	17	TRBV5-1	TRBJ1-2	CASSYKPQGDANYGYTF	TGCGCCAGCAGCTACAAACCCCAGGGCGATGCTAACTATGGCTACACCTTC
NA	NA	14	TRBV5-1	TRBJ2-7	CASSSATGTYEQYF	TGCGCCAGCAGCTCGGCGACAGGGACTTACGAGCAGTACTTC
NA	NA	16	TRBV4-2	TRBJ2-1	CASSVISGVRANEQFF	TGTGCCAGCAGTGTCATATCAGGGGTACGGGCAAATGAGCAGTTCTTC
NA	few	15	TRBV6-5	TRBJ2-3	CASSYSRGTGDTQYF	TGTGCCAGCAGTTACTCAAGGGGTACCGGAGATACGCAGTATTTT
TRBD2	NA	16	TRBV13	TRBJ2-2	CASSFTGTSFPGELFF	TGTGCCAGCAGCTTCACGGGGACTAGCTTTCCCGGGGAGCTGTTTTTT
TRBD2	few	16	TRBV9	TRBJ2-1	CASSVGPSGGLNEQFF	TGTGCCAGCAGCGTAGGTCCTAGCGGGGGGCTCAATGAGCAGTTCTTC
TRBD2	NA	18	TRBV25-1	TRBJ2-3	CASSPPLGGGGAGDTQYF	TGTGCCAGCAGTCCCCCCCTCGGGGGCGGGGGGGCCGGAGATACGCAGTATTTT
NA	NA	14	TRBV27	TRBJ1-3	CASRPGSSGNTIYF	TGTGCCAGCAGGCCGGGAAGCTCTGGAAACACCATATATTTT
TRBD1	NA	16	TRBV30	TRBJ2-3	CAWSVAGTGFSDTQYF	TGTGCCTGGAGTGTAGCCGGGACAGGGTTTTCGGATACGCAGTATTTT
TRBD2	NA	16	TRBV10-1	TRBJ2-5	CASSALLAGSVETQYF	TGCGCCAGCAGTGCTCTCCTAGCGGGGTCGGTGGAGACCCAGTACTTC
TRBD1	NA	17	TRBV27	TRBJ1-4	CASSLTGQGFTNEKLFF	TGTGCCAGCAGTTTAACGGGACAGGGTTTCACTAATGAAAAACTGTTTTTT
NA	NA	15	TRBV27	TRBJ1-5	CASSLEGSLNQPQHF	TGTGCCAGCAGCCTGGAGGGTTCCCTCAATCAGCCCCAGCATTTT
TRBD2	NA	15	TRBV27	TRBJ2-7	CASSSTTSGPYEQYF	TGTGCCAGCAGTTCGACGACTAGCGGACCGTACGAGCAGTACTTC
NA	NA	17	TRBV27	TRBJ1-5	CASSLLVGAGLNQPQHF	TGTGCCAGCAGTTTATTAGTTGGTGCGGGTCTCAATCAGCCCCAGCATTTT
NA	NA	13	TRBV11-3	TRBJ1-1	CASSLAGDTEAFF	TGTGCCAGCAGCTTAGCGGGGGACACTGAAGCTTTCTTT
TRBD2	NA	15	TRBV5-5	TRBJ2-1	CASSLSAGDRNEQFF	TGTGCCAGCAGCTTGTCAGCGGGGGATCGGAATGAGCAGTTCTTC
TRBD2	NA	17	TRBV4-2	TRBJ2-3	CASSSKGSGGMAGTQYF	TGTGCCAGCAGTTCTAAAGGAAGCGGGGGGATGGCAGGTACGCAGTATTTT
NA	few	13	TRBV5-1	TRBJ2-5	CASSSGARETQYF	TGCGCCAGCAGCTCAGGGGCGAGGGAGACCCAGTACTTC
NA	NA	15	TRBV7-2	TRBJ2-1	CASSFTGSSYNEQFF	TGTGCCAGCAGTTTTACAGGGTCCTCCTACAATGAGCAGTTCTTC
TRBD1	NA	16	TRBV5-8	TRBJ2-1	CASRATGGNSYNEQFF	TGTGCCAGCAGAGCCACAGGGGGCAACTCCTACAATGAGCAGTTCTTC
NA	NA	12	TRBV30	TRBJ1-2	CAWMAANYGYTF	TGTGCCTGGATGGCCGCTAACTATGGCTACACCTTC
TRBD2	NA	13	TRBV2	TRBJ2-7	CASSDLAGHEQYF	TGTGCCAGCAGTGATCTAGCGGGACACGAGCAGTACTTC
NA	NA	17	TRBV19	TRBJ1-6	CASSIEGRQGRNSPLHF	TGTGCCAGTAGTATAGAGGGCAGACAAGGAAGGAATTCACCCCTCCACTTT
TRBD1	few	16	TRBV4-1	TRBJ1-2	CASSQTRDRDSYGYTF	TGCGCCAGCAGCCAAACTCGGGACAGGGATTCCTATGGCTACACCTTC
NA	NA	13	TRBV6-5	TRBJ1-5	CASSQGGAQPQHF	TGTGCCAGCTCTCAAGGGGGGGCTCAGCCCCAGCATTTT
TRBD2	NA	15	TRBV4-1	TRBJ2-1	CASSVGSGGANEQFF	TGCGCCAGCAGCGTTGGTAGCGGGGGGGCCAATGAGCAGTTCTTC